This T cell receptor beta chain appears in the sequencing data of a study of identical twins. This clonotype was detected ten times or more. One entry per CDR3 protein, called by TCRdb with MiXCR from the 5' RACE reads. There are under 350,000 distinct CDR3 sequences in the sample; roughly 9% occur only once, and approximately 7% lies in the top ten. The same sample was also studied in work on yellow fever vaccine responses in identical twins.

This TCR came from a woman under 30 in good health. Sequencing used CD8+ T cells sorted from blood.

The CDR3 reads CASSAFEQYF. The CDR3 nucleotides are TGTGCCAGCAGTGCTTTTGAGCAGTACTTC. The chain carries TRBV28 and TRBJ2-7; no clear D gene. Trimming removed 5 bases from V and 7 bases from J, with 6 bases in between. This CDR3 contains 10 residues. The germline CDR1 and CDR2 sequences are MDHEN and SYDVKM.